The 4 T cell receptor beta chains listed next were all sequenced from one sample in a study of blood T cells in healthy people across ages. The use of a sample-barcoded 5' primer and a J-beta primer mix characterized a second PCR of about 7 to 12 cycles. TCRdb independently ran MiXCR on the 5' RACE reads; one entry per CDR3 protein. The sample includes some 1.5 million distinct CDR3 sequences, about 45% seen only once; the top ten take about 4.1%. Sequencing used blood. The receptors originated from a woman between 18 and 29 years old in good health.

The chain employs TRBV5-1 and TRBJ2-3, with a possible D match to TRBD1 (5 bases). The CDR3 runs to 15 residues. The germline gives CDR1 SGHRS, CDR2 YFSETQ. V dropped 0 bases and J dropped 0 bases, with 8 bases sitting between them. This chain's CDR3 is CASSLGQISTDTQYF. CDR3 nucleotide sequence: TGCGCCAGCAGCTTGGGACAGATTAGCACAGATACGCAGTATTTT.

CDR3 residues: CSARGSKEQYF. Here the CDR3 DNA reads TGCAGTGCTAGGGGGAGCAAGGAGCAGTACTTC. This chain joins TRBV20-1 and TRBJ2-7; maybe TRBD2 (5 bases). The CDR3 sequence is 11 residues long. V shed 3 bases and J shed 7 bases, with 10 bases lying between them. CDR1 and CDR2 (germline): DFQATT, SNEGSKA (reference sequence).

This chain connects TRBV5-6 to TRBJ2-6, with 12 bases fitting TRBD2. Germline V gene lookup returns CDR1 SGHDT and CDR2 YYEEEE. This CDR3 spans 18 amino acids. J lost 0 bases, V lost 4 bases, and 5 bases had no gene match. CDR3 nucleotides: TGTGCCAGCAGCAGACAGACTAGCGGGAGCTCTGGGGCCAACGTCCTGACTTTC. Its protein is CASSRQTSGSSGANVLTF.

A few counts support this clonotype. V and J are TRBV20-1 and TRBJ1-1; D remains unclear. The germline V gene has CDR1 DFQATT and CDR2 SNEGSKA (reference sequence). The CDR3 length is 11 residues. V lost 6 bases and J lost 0, with 5 bases in between. The CDR3 spells CSAQVNTEAFF. CDR3 coding DNA: TGCAGTGCCCAAGTGAACACTGAAGCTTTCTTT.